These 20 T cell receptor beta chains were sequenced from one sample in a study of T cell responses to AZD1222 COVID-19 vaccine. Produced via immunoSEQ multiplex PCR; TCRdb's table is partial and in-frame only. The data contain some 150,000 clones, 80% to 90% of them singletons. The source was peripheral blood, collected 28 days after the second AZD1222 dose. These receptors all stem from an adult who received the AZD1222 COVID-19 vaccine.

The chain carries TRBV6-1 and TRBJ1-4, with a possible D match to TRBD1 (5 bases). Germline loops: CDR1 MNHNS, CDR2 SASEGT. This CDR3 is built from 12 residues. Trimming stripped 1 base from V and 8 bases from J, with 5 bases between. For the CDR3, the DNA is TGTGCCAGCAGTGAAGGGGGCGAAAAACTGTTTTTT. This codes for CASSEGGEKLFF.

J is TRBJ1-2 and V is TRBV6-1; a possible D gene is TRBD1 (5 bases). Trimming pared 0 bases from V and 3 bases from J, leaving 8 bases between. The CDR3 totals 14 residues. The germline V gene has CDR1 MNHNS and CDR2 SASEGT. The CDR3 nucleotides are TGTGCCAGCAGTGAAGCATCGGGGGACTATGGCTACACCTTC. Translated, it gives CASSEASGDYGYTF.

The chain links TRBV29-1 to TRBJ2-7; D may match TRBD1 or TRBD2 (5 bases each). Between the trimmed V and J ends, which lost 5 bases and 6 bases, there was a span of 17 bases. From germline, CDR1 is SQVTM and CDR2 ANQGSEA. This CDR3 region has 13 residues. CDR3 DNA: TGCAGCGTTTCCGAGGGGTCCTTTGCCGAGCAGTACTTC. Amino acids: CSVSEGSFAEQYF.

This chain uses TRBV7-2 with TRBJ2-3; D is tentatively TRBD1 or TRBD2 (5 bases each). This CDR3 has 16 residues. The germline V and J ends were trimmed by 5 bases and 2 bases, with 17 bases remaining between them. CDR1 is SGHTA and CDR2 is FQGNSA in the germline V gene. CDR3 region: CASSPALGVSTDTQYF. DNA of the CDR3: TGTGCCAGCAGCCCTGCGCTGGGGGTGTCCACAGATACGCAGTATTTT. Full variable domain (outside the CDR3, taken from reference TRBV7-2 and TRBJ2-3): GAGVSQSPSNKVTEKGKDVELRCDPISGHTALYWYRQSLGQGLEFLIYFQGNSAPDKSGLPSDRFSAERTGGSVSTLTIQRTQQEDSAVYLCASSPALGVSTDTQYFGPGTRLTVL.

The chain recombines TRBV9 with TRBJ2-3, with 10 bases aligning to TRBD2. V gave up 5 bases and J gave up 5 bases; unmatched junction bases: 5. The CDR3 totals 14 residues. Germline V lookup: CDR1 SGDLS, CDR2 YYNGEE. The DNA for the CDR3 is TGTGCCAGCAGTGGACTAGCGGTAGGAGATACGCAGTATTTT. The encoded protein is CASSGLAVGDTQYF.

This chain links TRBV19 with TRBJ1-3, with 8 bases aligning to TRBD1. V trimming: 6 bases; J trimming: 4 bases; junction bases outside the gene matches: 11. Germline loops: CDR1 LNHDA, CDR2 SQIVND (reference sequence). The CDR3 runs to 16 residues. CDR3 sequence (DNA): TGTGCCAGTAGACCCTCCAGGGGGCTAGGAGGAAACACCATATATTTT. Amino acid sequence: CASRPSRGLGGNTIYF. Supplemented by reference TRBV19 and TRBJ1-3, the full variable domain reads DGGITQSPKYLFRKEGQNVTLSCEQNLNHDAMYWYRQDPGQGLRLIYYSQIVNDFQKGDIAEGYSVSREKKESFPLTVTSAQKNPTAFYLCASRPSRGLGGNTIYFGEGSWLTVV.

This clone was seen once. The genes are TRBV11-2 and TRBJ1-6, with D perhaps matching TRBD1 (5 bases). The CDR3 runs 16 residues. With 5 bases removed from V and 0 bases from J, the gap between germline ends came to 11 bases. Germline V gene lookup returns CDR1 SGHAT and CDR2 FQNNGV. CDR3 bases: TGTGCCAGCAGCGATGACAGAGCCTCCTATAATTCACCCCTCCACTTT. It codes for CASSDDRASYNSPLHF.

This clone was detected only once. The chain recombines TRBV19 with TRBJ2-3; either TRBD1 or TRBD2 may supply D (7 bases each). This CDR3 has 17 residues. V was cut by 1 base and J by 2 bases, with 16 bases left in between. Germline V gene data show CDR1 as LNHDA and CDR2 as SQIVND (reference sequence). The CDR3 sequence is CASSIGGGQSDTDTQYF. DNA of the CDR3: TGTGCCAGTAGTATAGGGGGGGGACAGTCAGACACAGATACGCAGTATTTT.

V and J are TRBV28 and TRBJ1-4; 8 bases are a match to TRBD1. CDR3 size: 15 residues. V dropped 4 bases and J dropped 7; count of bases not matched to a gene: 8. Germline lookup yields CDR1 MDHEN and CDR2 SYDVKM. The CDR3 here is CASSYRTGSTEKLFF. The DNA of the CDR3 is TGTGCCAGCAGTTACCGGACAGGGTCCACTGAAAAACTGTTTTTT.

This clone was detected only a few times. The chain couples TRBV18 to TRBJ2-1, with 11 positions matching TRBD2. The CDR3 is made up of 15 amino acids. V was pared by 5 bases and J by 4 bases, with 4 bases of the junction left unmatched. The germline V gene has CDR1 KGHSH and CDR2 LQKENI. The CDR3 is CASSKGLADYNEQFF. Written as DNA, the CDR3 is TGTGCCAGCTCAAAGGGACTAGCGGATTACAATGAGCAGTTCTTC.

The J gene is TRBJ1-2, the V gene TRBV15; 8 nucleotides align to TRBD1. V shed 4 bases, J shed 3 bases, and the junction held 7 bases outside the gene matches. This CDR3 comprises 15 residues. Germline V gives CDR1 LNHNV, CDR2 YYDKDF (reference sequence). For the CDR3, the DNA is TGTGCCACCAGCACAAGGACAGGGATCGACTATGGCTACACCTTC. This encodes CATSTRTGIDYGYTF.

CDR3 sequence: CASSQTGLSYEQYF. The DNA of the CDR3 is TGTGCCAGCAGTCAAACAGGGCTCTCCTACGAGCAGTACTTC. The chain has TRBV14 and TRBJ2-7; D might be TRBD1 (6 bases). The V gene lost 6 bases and the J gene lost 0 bases, with 12 bases spanning the gap. Per germline, CDR1 SGHDN and CDR2 FVKESK. The CDR3 runs 14 residues.

This clone was observed a single time. The rearrangement links TRBV6-2 or TRBV6-3 to TRBJ1-5; a weak D match, TRBD1 (5 bases). The CDR3 sequence is 15 residues long. Trimming removed 6 bases from V and 3 bases from J, with 15 bases in between. Germline V CDR1 and CDR2: MNHEY, SVGEGT. The DNA of the CDR3 is TGTGCCAGCAGCCTTGACAGCGCGTTCAATCAGCCCCAGCATTTT. Translated: CASSLDSAFNQPQHF.

The rearrangement uses TRBV19 and TRBJ2-2; D is undetermined. Trimming left V 5 bases short and J 6 bases short, with 7 bases between. The V gene's germline CDR1 is LNHDA and CDR2 SQIVND (reference sequence). There are 12 residues in the CDR3. CDR3 sequence (DNA): TGTGCCAGTAGTGTGTCCCCCGGGGAGCTGTTTTTT. Translation gives CASSVSPGELFF.

V usage is TRBV7-9 and J usage is TRBJ1-3; TRBD1 is a possible D gene (5 bases). V lost 5 bases and J lost 0, with 14 bases in between. The germline CDR1 and CDR2 sequences are SEHNR and FQNEAQ (reference sequence). CDR3 length: 16 residues. The CDR3 bases are TGTGCCAGCAGCACCCACAGGAAACTCTCTGGAAACACCATATATTTT. Translated, it gives CASSTHRKLSGNTIYF. The full variable domain, rest sourced from reference TRBV7-9 and TRBJ1-3, is DTGVSQNPRHKITKRGQNVTFRCDPISEHNRLYWYRQTLGQGPEFLTYFQNEAQLEKSRLLSDRFSAERPKGSFSTLEIQRTEQGDSAMYLCASSTHRKLSGNTIYFGEGSWLTVV.

This clone was found once. The chain joins TRBV10-3 to TRBJ2-3, with D perhaps matching TRBD1 (6 bases). The CDR3 is 14 residues long. Trimming removed 3 bases at V and 0 bases at J, with 7 bases between. Germline CDR1 is ENHRY and CDR2 is SYGVKD. CDR3 sequence reads: CAISDRGSTDTQYF. The CDR3, as DNA: TGTGCCATCAGTGACAGGGGAAGCACAGATACGCAGTATTTT.

The CDR3 is CASRPTSQSYNEQFF. The DNA for the CDR3 is TGCGCCAGCAGACCCACTAGCCAGTCCTACAATGAGCAGTTCTTC. The chain links TRBV5-1 to TRBJ2-1, with D perhaps matching TRBD2 (6 bases). V lost 5 bases and J 1 base, leaving 13 bases between the germline ends. CDR1 and CDR2 (germline): SGHRS, YFSETQ. There are 15 residues in the CDR3.

This clone has more than one count but fewer than ten. The chain has TRBV4-3 and TRBJ1-5; 8 bases are shared with TRBD1. This CDR3 is built from 14 residues. Germline V gene lookup returns CDR1 LGHNA and CDR2 YSLEER. V shed 1 base, J shed 9 bases, and the junction held 5 bases outside the gene matches. CDR3 DNA sequence: TGCGCCAGCAGCCAAGTTGGACAGGGCTGGCCCCAGCATTTT. This encodes CASSQVGQGWPQHF.

The rearrangement joins TRBV5-8 to TRBJ2-2; 12 bases match TRBD2. Germline CDR1 SGHTS, CDR2 YDEGEE. This CDR3 region has 16 residues. V shed 2 bases, J shed 4 bases, and the junction held 3 bases outside the gene matches. The CDR3 sequence is CASSLKGLAGTGELFF. Written as DNA, the CDR3 is TGTGCCAGCAGCTTAAAGGGACTAGCGGGCACCGGGGAGCTGTTTTTT.

This rearrangement joins TRBV12-1 to TRBJ2-1; TRBD2, as called in the table, went unchecked against the DNA. TRBV12-1 is a known pseudogene. The CDR3 spans 21 residues. The CDR3 loop reads CASSPNPSSSGRPLSYNEQFF. CDR3 nucleotides: TGTGCCAGCAGCCCGAATCCTTCATCCAGCGGGAGGCCTCTCTCCTACAATGAGCAGTTCTTC.